This TCR beta chain derives from a study of shared clonotypes between healthy human individuals (dated by TCRdb to about 2020). With regard to the full study: The cohort included three men and two women between 18 and 49 years of age. For each donor, three plates each were used for CD4 naive and CD4 memory, two plates were used for CD8 naive, and one plate was used for CD8 memory. The study deeply sequenced blood TCR repertoires of about 5 healthy adults to estimate repertoire size and the extent of clonotype sharing between individuals. To increase sequencing depth and limit assay-specific biases, different laboratories used diverse techniques to prepare libraries and sequence TCR repertoires. Between about 0.85 and 9.5 billion PBMCs per donor were obtained by leukapheresis.

Inclusive of the bounding cysteine and phenylalanine, the CDR3 is 15 residues long. Of the read, only the CDR3 DNA is kept; its 45 bases are in frame from base 1. Compared with germline, V lacks 1 base and J lacks 7 bases; bases without a gene match: 8. CDR1 is given as MNHNS and CDR2 as SASEGT, both from the germline V gene. Points the paper makes about the study in general: Based on pairwise subsampling, the degree of clonotype sharing among donors was expected to be affected by sequencing depth. Incomplete sequencing was indicated by rarefaction of sorted-subset datasets, despite the large sequencing depth. Naive subsets generally had larger estimated clonotype richness than memory subsets. Sampling was limited to blood, and TCR repertoires in tissue likely differ from TCR repertoires in blood. Clonotypes shared by all four sorted-subset donors showed higher generation probabilities than non-shared clonotypes. When a few donors were compared, the shared fraction of clonotypes was 5% to 6.5% for naive CD4, 3.5% to 4% for naive CD8, more than 2% for memory CD4, and 0.4% for memory CD8. The small number of donors limited the genetic and exposure-history diversity represented.

Using the deep immunoSEQ assay, TCR CDR3 regions were amplified from genomic DNA by multiplex PCR. Extracted genomic DNA from each cell subset was spread evenly across all wells of several immunoSEQ 96-well plates, with each plate serving as a replicate. For sorted subsets, roughly 0.2 ug genomic DNA, equal to 30,000 or so T cell genomes, was loaded into each replicate PCR. Purified libraries were measured with a Qubit 3.0 fluorometer, size-checked on a Bioanalyzer 2100, and measured again with the KAPA Library Quantification kit. Every immunoSEQ 96-well plate was sequenced on a dedicated single-read 150-cycle Illumina NextSeq 550 flow cell. The paper's data handling went like this. Because the immunoSEQ output held only junctional sequences and lacked quality scores, the filtering could not match the filtering applied to full-length reads. To assign V/J genes and CDR3, sequences were annotated using PyIR, a Python wrapper for IgBLAST v1.9, with IMGT germline references. Reads with weak V/J assignments (E-value above 1e-6), missing CDR3, stop codons, out-of-frame junctions, or ambiguous translated residues were removed. V3J clonotypes were defined as sequences sharing an identical inferred V gene, J gene, and CDR3 amino acid sequence. The percentage overlap between two repertoires was calculated by dividing the number of shared unique clonotypes by the size of the smaller repertoire. Repertoire richness was assessed with RTK rarefaction, the Chao1 estimator, and Recon v2.1 estimates of unobserved clonotypes. Generation probabilities were computed with OLGA for all TCRbeta clonotypes obtained by the gDNA method from several donors. TCRdb carries this immuneACCESS record with in-frame sequences only. Its versions omit some clonotypes, under half of them owing to an unresolved V gene in the studies checked, with the rest unexplained. V, J and clone size derive from that table, while D and trimming were established from the DNA sequence. For this sample there are just over 2,000,000 clones; just under 95% appear just once. The ten largest account for 0.85% to 1.2% of the sample.

As regards this clone: The antigen it binds to is not known. No much larger clone is present one base from it, and per-base qualities are unavailable.

CD8 naive samples were obtained by positive selection for CCR7 among CD45RO-negative cells, yielding a CD45RA+CCR7+ population from which TemRA cells were excluded. The donors were healthy, HIV-negative adults with no recently reported acute infections or vaccinations. Every donor was a Caucasian adult living in Nashville, Tennessee, USA. After blood collection by leukapheresis, PBMCs were isolated using Ficoll-Histopaque density gradient centrifugation and then cryopreserved in the vapor phase of liquid nitrogen. Analytical flow cytometry was used to check the purity and quantity of every magnetically sorted T cell population. Genomic DNA was isolated from each sorted fraction and quantified by UV absorbance on a Nanodrop 2000c.

The chain is encoded by TRBV6-1 joined to TRBJ2-7, with TRBD1 identical over 9 junction bases. The source is a man aged 18-30 years in good health. Sequenced input: naive CD8+ T cells sorted from blood. The meaning of the sample's cell subset or site label: CD45RA+CCR7+. The CDR3 is CASSEVGTGTGEQYF. Read as DNA, the sequence is TGTGCCAGCAGTGAAGTCGGGACAGGGACAGGGGAGCAGTACTTC.